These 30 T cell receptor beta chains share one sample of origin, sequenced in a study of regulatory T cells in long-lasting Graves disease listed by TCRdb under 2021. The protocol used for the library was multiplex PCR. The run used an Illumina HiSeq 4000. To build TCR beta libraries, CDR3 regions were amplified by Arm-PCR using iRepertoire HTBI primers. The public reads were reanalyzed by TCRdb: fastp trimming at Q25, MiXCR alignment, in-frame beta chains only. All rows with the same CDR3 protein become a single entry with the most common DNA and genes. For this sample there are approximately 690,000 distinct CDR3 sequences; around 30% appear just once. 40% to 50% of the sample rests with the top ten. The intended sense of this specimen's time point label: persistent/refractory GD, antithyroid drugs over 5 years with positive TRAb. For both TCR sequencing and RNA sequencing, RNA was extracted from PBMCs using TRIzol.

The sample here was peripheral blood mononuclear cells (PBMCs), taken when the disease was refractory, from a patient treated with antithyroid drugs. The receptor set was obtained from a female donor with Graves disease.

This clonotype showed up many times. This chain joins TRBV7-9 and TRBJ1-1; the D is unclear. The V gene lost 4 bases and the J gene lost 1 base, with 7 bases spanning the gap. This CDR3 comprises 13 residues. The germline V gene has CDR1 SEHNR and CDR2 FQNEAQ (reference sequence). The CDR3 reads CASSSWGNTEAFF. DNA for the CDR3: TGTGCCAGCAGCTCTTGGGGGAACACTGAAGCTTTCTTT.

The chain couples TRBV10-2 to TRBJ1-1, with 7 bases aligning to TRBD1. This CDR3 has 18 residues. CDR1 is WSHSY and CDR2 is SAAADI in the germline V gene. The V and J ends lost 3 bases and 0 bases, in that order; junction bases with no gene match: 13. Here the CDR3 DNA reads TGCGCCAGCAGTGATCCACGACAGGGCGGGGAAATGAACACTGAAGCTTTCTTT. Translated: CASSDPRQGGEMNTEAFF.

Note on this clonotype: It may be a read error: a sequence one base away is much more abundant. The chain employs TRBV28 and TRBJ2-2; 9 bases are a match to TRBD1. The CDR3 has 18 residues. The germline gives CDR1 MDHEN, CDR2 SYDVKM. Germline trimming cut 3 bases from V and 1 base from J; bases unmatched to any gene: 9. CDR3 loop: CASSFFMMTGGNTGELFF. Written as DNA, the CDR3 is TGTGCCAGCAGTTTTTTTATGATGACAGGGGGGAACACCGGGGAGCTGTTTTTT.

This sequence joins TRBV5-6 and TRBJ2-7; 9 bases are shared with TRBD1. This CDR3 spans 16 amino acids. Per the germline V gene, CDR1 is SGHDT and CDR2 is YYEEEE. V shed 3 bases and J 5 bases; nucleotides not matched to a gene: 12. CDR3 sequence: CASSWGGRDRAHEQYF. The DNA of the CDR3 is TGTGCCAGCAGCTGGGGGGGCCGGGACAGGGCACACGAGCAGTACTTC.

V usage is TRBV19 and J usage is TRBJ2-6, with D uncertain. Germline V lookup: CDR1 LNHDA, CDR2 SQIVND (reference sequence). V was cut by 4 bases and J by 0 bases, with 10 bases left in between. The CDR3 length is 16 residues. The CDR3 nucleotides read TGTGCCAGTAGTACGTCCCAGAACTCTGGGGCCAACGTCCTGACTTTC. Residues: CASSTSQNSGANVLTF.

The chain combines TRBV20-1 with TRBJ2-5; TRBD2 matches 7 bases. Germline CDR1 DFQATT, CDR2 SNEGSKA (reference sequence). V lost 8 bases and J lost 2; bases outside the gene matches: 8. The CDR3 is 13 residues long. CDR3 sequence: CSLPGLNQETQYF. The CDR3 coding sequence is TGCAGTCTCCCGGGACTAAATCAAGAGACCCAGTACTTC.

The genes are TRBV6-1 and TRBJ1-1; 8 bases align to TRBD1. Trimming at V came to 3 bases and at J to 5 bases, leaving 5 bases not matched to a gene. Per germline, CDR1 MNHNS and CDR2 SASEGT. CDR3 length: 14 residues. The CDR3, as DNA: TGTGCCAGCAGTGATAGACAGGGGAAGACTGAAGCTTTCTTT. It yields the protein CASSDRQGKTEAFF.

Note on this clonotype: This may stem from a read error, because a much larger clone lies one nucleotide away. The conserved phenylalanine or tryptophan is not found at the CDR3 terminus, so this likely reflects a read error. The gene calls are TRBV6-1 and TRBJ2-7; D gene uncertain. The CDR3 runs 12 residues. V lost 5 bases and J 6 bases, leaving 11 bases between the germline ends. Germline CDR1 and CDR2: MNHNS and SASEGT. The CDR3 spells CASSNPPGEQYL. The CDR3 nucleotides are TGTGCCAGCAGTAACCCACCTGGCGAGCAGTACCTC.

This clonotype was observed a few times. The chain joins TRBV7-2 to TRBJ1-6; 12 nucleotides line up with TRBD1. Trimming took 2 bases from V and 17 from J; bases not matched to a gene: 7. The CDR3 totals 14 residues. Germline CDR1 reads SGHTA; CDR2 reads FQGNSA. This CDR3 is CASSLMGQGARVHF. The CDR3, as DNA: TGTGCCAGCAGCTTAATGGGACAGGGGGCTCGGGTCCACTTT.

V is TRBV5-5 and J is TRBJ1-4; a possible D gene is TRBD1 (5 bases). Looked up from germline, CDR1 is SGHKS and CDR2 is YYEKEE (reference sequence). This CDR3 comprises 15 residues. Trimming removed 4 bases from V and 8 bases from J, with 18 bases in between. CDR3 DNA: TGTGCCAGCAGCGGCAGGGTGCTAGGGTGGGAAAAACTGTTTTTT. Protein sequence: CASSGRVLGWEKLFF.

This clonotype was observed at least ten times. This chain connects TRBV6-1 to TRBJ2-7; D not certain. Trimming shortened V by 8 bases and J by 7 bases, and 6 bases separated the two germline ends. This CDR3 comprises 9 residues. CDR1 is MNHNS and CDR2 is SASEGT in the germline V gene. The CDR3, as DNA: TGTGCCAGCGGTGTAGAGCAGTACTTC. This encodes CASGVEQYF.

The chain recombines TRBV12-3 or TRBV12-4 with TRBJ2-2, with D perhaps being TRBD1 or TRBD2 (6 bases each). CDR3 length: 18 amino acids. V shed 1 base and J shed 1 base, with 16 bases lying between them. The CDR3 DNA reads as TGTGCCAGCAGTTTAGGGGCCCGTGGAGGGGGGAACACCGGGGAGCTGTTTTTT. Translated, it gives CASSLGARGGGNTGELFF.

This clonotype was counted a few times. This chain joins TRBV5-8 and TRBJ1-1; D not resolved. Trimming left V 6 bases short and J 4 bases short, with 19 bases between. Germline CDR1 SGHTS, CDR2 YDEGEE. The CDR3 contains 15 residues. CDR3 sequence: CASNKGIGMGTEAFF. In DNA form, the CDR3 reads TGTGCCAGCAATAAAGGAATCGGGATGGGCACTGAAGCTTTCTTT.

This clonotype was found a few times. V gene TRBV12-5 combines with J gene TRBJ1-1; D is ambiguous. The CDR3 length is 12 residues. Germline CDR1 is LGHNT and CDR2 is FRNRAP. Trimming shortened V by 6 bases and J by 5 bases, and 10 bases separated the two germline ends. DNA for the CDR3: TGTGCTAGTGGCCAAGGGTGGACTGAAGCTTTCTTT. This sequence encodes CASGQGWTEAFF.

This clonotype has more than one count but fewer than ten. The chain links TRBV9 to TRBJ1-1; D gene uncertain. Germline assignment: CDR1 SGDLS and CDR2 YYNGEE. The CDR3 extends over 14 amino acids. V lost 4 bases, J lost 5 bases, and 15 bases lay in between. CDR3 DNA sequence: TGTGCCAGCAGCTCCTCCAGAGGTAAAACTGAAGCTTTCTTT. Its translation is CASSSSRGKTEAFF.

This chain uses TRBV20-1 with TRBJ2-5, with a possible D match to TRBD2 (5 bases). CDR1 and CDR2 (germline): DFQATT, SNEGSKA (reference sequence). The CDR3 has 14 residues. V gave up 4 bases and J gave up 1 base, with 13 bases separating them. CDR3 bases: TGCAGTGCTAATGTCCCGGGAATCCAAGAGACCCAGTACTTC. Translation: CSANVPGIQETQYF.

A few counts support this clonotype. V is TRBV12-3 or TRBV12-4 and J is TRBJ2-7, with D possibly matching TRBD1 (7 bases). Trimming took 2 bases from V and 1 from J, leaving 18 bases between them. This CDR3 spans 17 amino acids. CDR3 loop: CASSLSGGPGGSYEQYF. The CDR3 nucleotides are TGTGCCAGCAGTTTAAGTGGCGGGCCAGGGGGGTCCTACGAGCAGTACTTC.

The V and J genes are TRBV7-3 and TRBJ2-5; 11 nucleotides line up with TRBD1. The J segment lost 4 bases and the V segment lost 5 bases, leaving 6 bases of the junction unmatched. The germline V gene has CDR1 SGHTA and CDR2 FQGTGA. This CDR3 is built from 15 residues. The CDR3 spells CASSPGQGGAETQYF. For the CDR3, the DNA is TGTGCCAGCAGCCCGGGACAGGGGGGGGCAGAGACCCAGTACTTC.

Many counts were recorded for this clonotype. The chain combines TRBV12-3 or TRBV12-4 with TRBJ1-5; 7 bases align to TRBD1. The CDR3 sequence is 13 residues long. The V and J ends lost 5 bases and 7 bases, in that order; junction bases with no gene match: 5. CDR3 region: CASSSRQGQPQHF. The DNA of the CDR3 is TGTGCCAGCAGTAGTAGACAGGGCCAGCCCCAGCATTTT.

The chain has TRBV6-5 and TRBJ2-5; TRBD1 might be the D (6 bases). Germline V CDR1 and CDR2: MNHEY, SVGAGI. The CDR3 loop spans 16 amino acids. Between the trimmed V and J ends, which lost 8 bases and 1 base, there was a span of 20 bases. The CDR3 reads CASSPYPGHLQETQYF. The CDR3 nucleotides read TGTGCCAGCTCACCCTATCCGGGACACCTCCAAGAGACCCAGTACTTC.

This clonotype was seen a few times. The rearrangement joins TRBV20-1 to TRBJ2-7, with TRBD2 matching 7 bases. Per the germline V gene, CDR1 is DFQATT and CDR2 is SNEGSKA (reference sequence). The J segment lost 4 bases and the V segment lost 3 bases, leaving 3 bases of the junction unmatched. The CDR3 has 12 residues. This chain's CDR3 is CSARGGGYEQYF. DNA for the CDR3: TGCAGTGCTAGGGGCGGGGGTTACGAGCAGTACTTC.

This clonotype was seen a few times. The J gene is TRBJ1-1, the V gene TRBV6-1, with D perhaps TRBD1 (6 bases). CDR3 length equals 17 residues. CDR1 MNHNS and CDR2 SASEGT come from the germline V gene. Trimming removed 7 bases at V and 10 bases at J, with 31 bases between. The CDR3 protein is CASNNRESVAGLTRAFF. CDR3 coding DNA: TGTGCCAGCAACAACAGGGAAAGCGTGGCCGGTCTGACCCGAGCTTTCTTT.

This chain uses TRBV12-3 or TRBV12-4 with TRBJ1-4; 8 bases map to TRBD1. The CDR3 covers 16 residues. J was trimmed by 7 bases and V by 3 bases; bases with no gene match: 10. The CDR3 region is CASSFVGQGIGEKLFF. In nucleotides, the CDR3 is TGTGCCAGCAGTTTCGTAGGACAGGGCATAGGTGAAAAACTGTTTTTT.

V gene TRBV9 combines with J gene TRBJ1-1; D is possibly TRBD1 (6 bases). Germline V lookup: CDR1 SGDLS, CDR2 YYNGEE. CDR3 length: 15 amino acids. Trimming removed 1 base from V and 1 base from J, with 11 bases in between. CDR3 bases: TGTGCCAGCAGCGTAAGAACGACAGGGAACACTGAAGCTTTCTTT. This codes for CASSVRTTGNTEAFF.

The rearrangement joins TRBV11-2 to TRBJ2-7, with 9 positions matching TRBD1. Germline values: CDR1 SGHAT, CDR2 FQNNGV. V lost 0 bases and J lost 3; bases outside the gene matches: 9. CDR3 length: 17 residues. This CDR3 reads CASSLDGGQGNLYEQYF. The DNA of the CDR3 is TGTGCCAGCAGCTTAGATGGGGGACAGGGAAACCTCTACGAGCAGTACTTC. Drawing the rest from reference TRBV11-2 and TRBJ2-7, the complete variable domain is EAGVAQSPRYKIIEKRQSVAFWCNPISGHATLYWYQQILGQGPKLLIQFQNNGVVDDSQLPKDRFSAERLKGVDSTLKIQPAKLEDSAVYLCASSLDGGQGNLYEQYFGPGTRLTVT.

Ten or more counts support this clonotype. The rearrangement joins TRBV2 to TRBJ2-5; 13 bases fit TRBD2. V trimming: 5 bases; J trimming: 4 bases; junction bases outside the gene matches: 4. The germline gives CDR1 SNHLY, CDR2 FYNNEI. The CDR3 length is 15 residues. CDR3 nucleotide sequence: TGTGCCAGCAGTTCCGGACTAGCGGGAGTAGAGACCCAGTACTTC. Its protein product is CASSSGLAGVETQYF.

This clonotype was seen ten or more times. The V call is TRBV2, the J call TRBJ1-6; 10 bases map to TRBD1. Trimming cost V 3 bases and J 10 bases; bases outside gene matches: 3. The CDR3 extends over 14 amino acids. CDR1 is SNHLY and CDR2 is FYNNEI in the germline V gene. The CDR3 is CASSEDRGGSPLHF. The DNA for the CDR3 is TGTGCCAGCAGTGAGGACAGGGGGGGATCACCCCTCCACTTT.

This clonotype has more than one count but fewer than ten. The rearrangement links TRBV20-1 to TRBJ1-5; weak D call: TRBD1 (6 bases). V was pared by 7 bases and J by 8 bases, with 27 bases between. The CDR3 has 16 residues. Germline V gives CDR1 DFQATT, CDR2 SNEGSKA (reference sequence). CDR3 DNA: TGCAGTGGGTGGGAGGGGGAGGGCGCAATCTGGGAGCCCCAGCATTTT. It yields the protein CSGWEGEGAIWEPQHF.

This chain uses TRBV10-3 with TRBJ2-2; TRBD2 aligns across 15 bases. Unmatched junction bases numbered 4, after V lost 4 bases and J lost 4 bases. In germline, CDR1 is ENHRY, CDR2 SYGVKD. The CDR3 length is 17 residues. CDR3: CAISGTSGRAVTGELFF. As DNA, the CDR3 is TGTGCCATCAGTGGGACTAGCGGGAGGGCCGTCACCGGGGAGCTGTTTTTT.

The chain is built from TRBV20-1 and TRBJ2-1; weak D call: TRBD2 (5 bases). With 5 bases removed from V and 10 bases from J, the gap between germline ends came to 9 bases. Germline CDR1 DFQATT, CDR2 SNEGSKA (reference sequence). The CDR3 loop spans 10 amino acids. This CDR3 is CSAARGEQFF. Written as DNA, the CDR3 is TGCAGTGCTGCCCGAGGGGAGCAGTTCTTC.